One sample yielded the 2 T cell receptor beta chains listed below, sequenced in a study of blood T cell repertoires in COVID-19. Using immunoSEQ multiplex PCR, the repertoire was profiled, and TCRdb retains in-frame clones only, with some absent. The sample lists roughly 240,000 clones, around 85% occurring once. The sample taken for sequencing was peripheral blood. Every receptor here comes from a man aged 50 to 60 with COVID-19, enrolled during active disease.

The chain has TRBV7-9 and TRBJ2-7, with a tentative D call TRBD1 (6 bases). The CDR3 runs 15 residues. The germline gives CDR1 SEHNR, CDR2 FQNEAQ (reference sequence). The V end lost 4 bases, the J end lost 2 bases, and 15 bases lay between the germline ends. CDR3 in DNA: TGTGCCAGCAGCTCAGGGCGGACAGTAGCCTACGAGCAGTACTTC. This gives the protein CASSSGRTVAYEQYF.

The chain has TRBV7-2 and TRBJ1-1, with TRBD1 as a possible D gene (5 bases). V was shortened by 7 bases and J by 6 bases, with 21 bases between the two germline ends. CDR3 length: 15 residues. Germline V gene lookup returns CDR1 SGHTA and CDR2 FQGNSA. The CDR3 nucleotides are TGTGCCAGCAACCACCCGGCAGGGAAAGCCCCTGAAGCTTTCTTT. Translating gives CASNHPAGKAPEAFF. Drawing the rest from reference TRBV7-2 and TRBJ1-1, the complete variable domain is GAGVSQSPSNKVTEKGKDVELRCDPISGHTALYWYRQSLGQGLEFLIYFQGNSAPDKSGLPSDRFSAERTGGSVSTLTIQRTQQEDSAVYLCASNHPAGKAPEAFFGQGTRLTVV.